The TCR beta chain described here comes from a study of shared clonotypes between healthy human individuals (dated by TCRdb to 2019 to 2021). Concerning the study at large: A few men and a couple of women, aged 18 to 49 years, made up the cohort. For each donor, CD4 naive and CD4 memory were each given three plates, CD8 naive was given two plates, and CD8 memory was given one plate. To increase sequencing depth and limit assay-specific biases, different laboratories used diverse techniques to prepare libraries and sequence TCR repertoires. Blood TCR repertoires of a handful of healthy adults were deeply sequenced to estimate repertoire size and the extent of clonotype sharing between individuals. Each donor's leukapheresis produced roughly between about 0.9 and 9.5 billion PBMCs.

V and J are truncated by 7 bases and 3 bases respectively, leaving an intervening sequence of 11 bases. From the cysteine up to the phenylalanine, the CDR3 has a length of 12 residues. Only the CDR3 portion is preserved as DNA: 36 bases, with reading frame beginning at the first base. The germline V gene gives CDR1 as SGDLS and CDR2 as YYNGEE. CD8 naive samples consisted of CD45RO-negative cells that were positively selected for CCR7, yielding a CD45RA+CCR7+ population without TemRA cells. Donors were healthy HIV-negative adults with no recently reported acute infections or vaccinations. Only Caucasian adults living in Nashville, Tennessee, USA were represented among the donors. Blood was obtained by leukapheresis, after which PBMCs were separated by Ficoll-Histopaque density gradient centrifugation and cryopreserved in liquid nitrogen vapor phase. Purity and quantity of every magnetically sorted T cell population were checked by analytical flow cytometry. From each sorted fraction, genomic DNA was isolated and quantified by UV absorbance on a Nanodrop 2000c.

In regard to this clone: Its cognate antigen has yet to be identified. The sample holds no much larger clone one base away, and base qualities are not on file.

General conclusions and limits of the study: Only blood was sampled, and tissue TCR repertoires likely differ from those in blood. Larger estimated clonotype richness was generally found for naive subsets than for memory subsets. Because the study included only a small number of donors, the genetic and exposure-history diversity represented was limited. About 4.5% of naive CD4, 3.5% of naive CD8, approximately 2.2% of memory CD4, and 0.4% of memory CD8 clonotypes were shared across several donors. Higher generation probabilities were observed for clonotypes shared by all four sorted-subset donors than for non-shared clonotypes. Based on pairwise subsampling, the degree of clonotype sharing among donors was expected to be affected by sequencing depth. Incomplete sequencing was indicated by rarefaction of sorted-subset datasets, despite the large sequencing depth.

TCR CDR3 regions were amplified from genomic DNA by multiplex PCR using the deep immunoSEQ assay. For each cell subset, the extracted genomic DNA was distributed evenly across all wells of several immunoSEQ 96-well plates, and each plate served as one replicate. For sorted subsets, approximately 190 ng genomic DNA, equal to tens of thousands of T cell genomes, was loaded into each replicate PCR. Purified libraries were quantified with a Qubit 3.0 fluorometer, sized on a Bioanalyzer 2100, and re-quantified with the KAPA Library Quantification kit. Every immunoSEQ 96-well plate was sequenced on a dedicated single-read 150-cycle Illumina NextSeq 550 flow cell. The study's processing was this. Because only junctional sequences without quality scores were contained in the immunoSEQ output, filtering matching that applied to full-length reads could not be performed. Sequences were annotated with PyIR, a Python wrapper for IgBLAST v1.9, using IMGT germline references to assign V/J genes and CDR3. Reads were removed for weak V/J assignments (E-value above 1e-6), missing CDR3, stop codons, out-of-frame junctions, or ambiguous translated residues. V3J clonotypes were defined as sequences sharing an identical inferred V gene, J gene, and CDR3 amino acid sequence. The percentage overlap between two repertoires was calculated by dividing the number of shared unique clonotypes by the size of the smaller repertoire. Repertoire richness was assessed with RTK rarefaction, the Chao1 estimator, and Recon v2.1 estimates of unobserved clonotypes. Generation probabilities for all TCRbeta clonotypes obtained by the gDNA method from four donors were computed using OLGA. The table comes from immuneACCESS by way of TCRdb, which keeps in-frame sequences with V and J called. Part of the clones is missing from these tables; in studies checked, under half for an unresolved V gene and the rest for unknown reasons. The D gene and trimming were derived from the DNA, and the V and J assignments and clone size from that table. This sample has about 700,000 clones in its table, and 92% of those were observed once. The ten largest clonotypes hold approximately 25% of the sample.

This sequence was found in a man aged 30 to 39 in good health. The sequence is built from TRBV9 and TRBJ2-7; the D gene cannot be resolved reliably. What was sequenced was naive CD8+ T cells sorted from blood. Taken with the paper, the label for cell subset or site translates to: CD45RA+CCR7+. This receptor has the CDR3 CASGRKDYEQYF. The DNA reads TGTGCCAGCGGACGAAAAGACTACGAGCAGTACTTC.